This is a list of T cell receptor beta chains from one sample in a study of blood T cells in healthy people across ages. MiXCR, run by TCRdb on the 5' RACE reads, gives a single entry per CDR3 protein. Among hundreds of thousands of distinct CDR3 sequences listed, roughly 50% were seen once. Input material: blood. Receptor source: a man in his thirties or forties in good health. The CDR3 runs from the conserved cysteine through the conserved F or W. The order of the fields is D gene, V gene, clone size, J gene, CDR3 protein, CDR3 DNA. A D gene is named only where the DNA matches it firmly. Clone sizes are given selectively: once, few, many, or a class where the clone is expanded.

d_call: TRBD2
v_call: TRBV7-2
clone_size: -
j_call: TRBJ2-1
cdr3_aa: CASSPDVAGLYNEQFF
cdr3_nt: TGTGCCAGCAGCCCGGATGTAGCGGGACTCTACAATGAGCAGTTCTTC

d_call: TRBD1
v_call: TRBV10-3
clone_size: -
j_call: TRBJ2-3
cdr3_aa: CATSLTGALTDTQYF
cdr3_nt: TGTGCCACCTCGCTGACAGGGGCGCTCACAGATACGCAGTATTTT

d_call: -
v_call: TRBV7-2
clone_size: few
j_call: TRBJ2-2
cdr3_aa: CASSFSPTGELFF
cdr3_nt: TGTGCCAGCAGCTTCTCCCCAACCGGGGAGCTGTTTTTT

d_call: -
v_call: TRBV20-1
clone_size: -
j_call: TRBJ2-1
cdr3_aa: CSASPLDSSYNEQFF
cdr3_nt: TGCAGTGCTAGTCCCCTAGACAGCTCCTACAATGAGCAGTTCTTC

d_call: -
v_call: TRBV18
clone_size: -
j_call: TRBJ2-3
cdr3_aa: CASSQSEGSPGTQYF
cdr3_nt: TGTGCCAGCTCTCAAAGTGAAGGGTCCCCTGGTACGCAGTATTTT

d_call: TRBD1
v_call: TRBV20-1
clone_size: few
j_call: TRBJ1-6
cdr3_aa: CSASRGPQTPLHF
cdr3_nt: TGCAGTGCTAGCAGGGGGCCACAGACACCCCTCCACTTT

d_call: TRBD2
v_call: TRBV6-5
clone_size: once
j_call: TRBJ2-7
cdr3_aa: CASSSPARDYNEQYF
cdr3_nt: TGTGCCAGCAGTTCCCCTGCCCGGGACTACAACGAGCAGTACTTC

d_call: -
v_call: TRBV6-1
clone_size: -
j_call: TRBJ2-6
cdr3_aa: CAGSIGSSGANVLTF
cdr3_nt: TGTGCCGGCAGCATTGGTAGCTCTGGGGCCAACGTCCTGACTTTC

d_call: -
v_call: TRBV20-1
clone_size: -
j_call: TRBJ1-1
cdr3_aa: CSARNRGLNTEAFF
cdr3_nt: TGCAGTGCTAGGAACCGAGGCTTAAACACTGAAGCTTTCTTT

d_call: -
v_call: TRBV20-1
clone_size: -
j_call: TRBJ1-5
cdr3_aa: CSATQDRNQPQHF
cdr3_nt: TGCAGTGCTACACAGGACAGAAATCAGCCCCAGCATTTT

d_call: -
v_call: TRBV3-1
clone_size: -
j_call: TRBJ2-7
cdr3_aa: CASSRGVSGEGSYEQYF
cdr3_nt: TGTGCCAGCAGCAGGGGGGTCTCAGGGGAAGGCTCCTACGAGCAGTACTTC

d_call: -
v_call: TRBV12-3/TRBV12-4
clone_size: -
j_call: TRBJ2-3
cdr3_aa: CASRFSSLRADTQYF
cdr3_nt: TGTGCCAGCAGGTTTTCCAGTCTCAGGGCAGATACGCAGTATTTT

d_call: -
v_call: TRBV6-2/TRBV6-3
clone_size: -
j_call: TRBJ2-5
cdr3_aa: CASRAGHYKETQYF
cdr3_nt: TGTGCCAGCAGGGCGGGTCACTACAAAGAGACCCAGTACTTC

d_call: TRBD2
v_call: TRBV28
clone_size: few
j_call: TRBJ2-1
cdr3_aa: CASSPHLAEPYNEQFF
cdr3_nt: TGTGCCAGCAGTCCCCATCTAGCGGAACCATACAATGAGCAGTTCTTC

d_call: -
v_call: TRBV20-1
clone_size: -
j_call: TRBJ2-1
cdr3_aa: CSARRRYTGVIANEQFF
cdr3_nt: TGCAGTGCTAGACGCAGGTATACAGGAGTTATAGCCAATGAGCAGTTCTTC

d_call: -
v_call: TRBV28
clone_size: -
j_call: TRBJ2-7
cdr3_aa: CATTDRPYEQYF
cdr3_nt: TGTGCCACAACTGATAGGCCTTACGAGCAGTACTTC

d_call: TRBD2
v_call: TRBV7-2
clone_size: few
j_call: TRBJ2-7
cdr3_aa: CASSLGGLAGGYEQYF
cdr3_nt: TGTGCCAGCAGCTTAGGTGGACTAGCGGGGGGGTACGAGCAGTACTTC

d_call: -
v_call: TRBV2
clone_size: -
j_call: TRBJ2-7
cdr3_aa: CASSDYGSYEQYF
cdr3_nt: TGTGCCAGCAGTGACTATGGAAGCTACGAGCAGTACTTC

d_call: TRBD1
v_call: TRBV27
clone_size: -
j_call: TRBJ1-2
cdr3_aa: CASSSKGTGLPYGYTF
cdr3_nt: TGTGCCAGCAGTTCCAAAGGGACAGGCTTACCCTATGGCTACACCTTC

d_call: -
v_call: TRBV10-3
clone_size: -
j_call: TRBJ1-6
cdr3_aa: CAISESVGGLASPLHF
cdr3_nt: TGTGCCATCAGTGAGTCGGTTGGGGGGCTAGCGTCACCCCTCCACTTT

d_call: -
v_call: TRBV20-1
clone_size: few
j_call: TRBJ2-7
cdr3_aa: CSARDTYEQYF
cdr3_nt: TGCAGTGCTAGGGACACCTACGAGCAGTACTTC

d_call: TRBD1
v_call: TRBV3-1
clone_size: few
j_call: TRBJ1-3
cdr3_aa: CASSNDRGTGNTIYF
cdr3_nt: TGTGCCAGCAGCAACGACAGGGGGACTGGAAACACCATATATTTT

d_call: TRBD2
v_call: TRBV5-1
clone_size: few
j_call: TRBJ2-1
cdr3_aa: CASSWTSGSTDEQFF
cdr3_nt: TGCGCCAGCAGTTGGACTAGCGGCTCTACAGATGAGCAGTTCTTC

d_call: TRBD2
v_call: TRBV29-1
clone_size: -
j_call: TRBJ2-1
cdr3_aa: CSGRGGVYNEQFF
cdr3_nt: TGCAGCGGCCGGGGGGGCGTGTACAATGAGCAGTTCTTC

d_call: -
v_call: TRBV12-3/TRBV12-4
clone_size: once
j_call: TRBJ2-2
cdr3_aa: CASSFGPDTGELFF
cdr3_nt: TGTGCCAGCAGTTTTGGGCCAGACACCGGGGAGCTGTTTTTT

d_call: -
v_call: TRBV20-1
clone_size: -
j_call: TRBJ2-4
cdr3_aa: CSATMNRGGGATGNIQYF
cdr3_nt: TGCAGTGCTACCATGAACCGGGGCGGAGGCGCAACTGGAAACATTCAGTACTTC

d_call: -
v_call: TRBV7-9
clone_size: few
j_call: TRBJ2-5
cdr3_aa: CASSLPLASQVLYF
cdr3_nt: TGTGCCAGCAGCTTACCGTTGGCGTCCCAGGTTTTGTACTTC

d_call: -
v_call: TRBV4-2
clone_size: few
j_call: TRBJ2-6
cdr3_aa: CASSQDLADSYSGANVLTF
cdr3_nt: TGTGCCAGCAGCCAAGATTTGGCAGACTCCTACTCTGGGGCCAACGTCCTGACTTTC

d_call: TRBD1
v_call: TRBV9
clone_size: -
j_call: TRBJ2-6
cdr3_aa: CASSVGLGGQLSGTNVLTF
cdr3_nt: TGTGCCAGCAGCGTAGGGCTAGGGGGACAGCTCTCTGGGACCAACGTCCTGACTTTC

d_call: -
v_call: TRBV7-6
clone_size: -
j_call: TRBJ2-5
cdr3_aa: CASSKLAMSAQETQYF
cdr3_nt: TGTGCCAGCAGCAAACTTGCGATGTCGGCTCAAGAGACCCAGTACTTC

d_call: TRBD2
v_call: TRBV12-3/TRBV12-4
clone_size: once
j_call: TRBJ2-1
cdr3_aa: CASSPRGLAGHNEQFF
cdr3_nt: TGTGCCAGCAGTCCCCGGGGACTAGCGGGACACAATGAGCAGTTCTTC

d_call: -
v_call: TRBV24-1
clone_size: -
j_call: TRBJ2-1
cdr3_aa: CATGPQGLNEQFF
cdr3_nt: TGTGCCACCGGGCCTCAGGGACTCAATGAGCAGTTCTTC

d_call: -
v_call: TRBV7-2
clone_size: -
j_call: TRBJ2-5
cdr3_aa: CASTPKRVGSGSERYF
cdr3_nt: -

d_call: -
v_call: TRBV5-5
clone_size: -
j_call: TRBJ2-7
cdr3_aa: CASSFVGDSYEQYF
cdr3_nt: TGTGCCAGCAGCTTCGTGGGGGACTCCTACGAGCAGTACTTC

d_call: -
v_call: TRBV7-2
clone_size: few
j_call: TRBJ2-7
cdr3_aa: CASSLIGAALSSYEQYF
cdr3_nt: TGTGCCAGCAGCTTAATCGGTGCGGCTCTTAGCTCCTACGAGCAGTACTTC

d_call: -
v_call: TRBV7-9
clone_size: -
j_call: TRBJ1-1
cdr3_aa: CASSFKGTGNTEAFF
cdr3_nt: TGTGCCAGCAGCTTTAAGGGAACTGGGAACACTGAAGCTTTCTTT

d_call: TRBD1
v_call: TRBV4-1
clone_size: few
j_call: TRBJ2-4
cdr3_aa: CASSPSRQGTIQYF
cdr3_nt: TGCGCCAGCAGCCCCAGTCGACAGGGCACCATTCAGTACTTC

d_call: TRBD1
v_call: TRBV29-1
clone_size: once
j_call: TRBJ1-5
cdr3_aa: CSVGTGPEGQPQHF
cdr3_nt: TGCAGCGTTGGGACAGGGCCGGAGGGTCAGCCCCAGCATTTT

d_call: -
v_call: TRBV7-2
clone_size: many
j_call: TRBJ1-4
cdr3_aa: CASSGRQGNEKLFF
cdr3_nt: TGTGCCAGCAGCGGCCGTCAGGGAAATGAAAAACTGTTTTTT

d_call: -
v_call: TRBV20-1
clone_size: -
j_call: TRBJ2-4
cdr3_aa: CSASRSAELAKNIQYF
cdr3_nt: TGCAGTGCTAGTAGGTCGGCAGAACTAGCCAAAAACATTCAGTACTTC

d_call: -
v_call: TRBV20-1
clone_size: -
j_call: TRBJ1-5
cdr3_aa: CGASERGYSNQPQHF
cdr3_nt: TGCGGTGCTAGTGAGAGGGGCTATAGCAATCAGCCCCAGCATTTT

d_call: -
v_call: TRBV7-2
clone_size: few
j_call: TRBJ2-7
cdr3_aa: CASSRVNYEQYF
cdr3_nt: TGTGCCAGCAGCAGGGTTAACTACGAGCAGTACTTC

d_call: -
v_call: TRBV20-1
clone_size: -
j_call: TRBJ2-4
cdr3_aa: CSGVLAGSLAKNIQYF
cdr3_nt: TGCAGTGGTGTACTAGCAGGGAGCCTAGCCAAAAACATTCAGTACTTC

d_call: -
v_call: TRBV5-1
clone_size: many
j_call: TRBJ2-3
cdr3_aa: CASSLGDTDTQYF
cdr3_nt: TGTGCCAGCAGTTTAGGGGACACAGATACGCAGTATTTT

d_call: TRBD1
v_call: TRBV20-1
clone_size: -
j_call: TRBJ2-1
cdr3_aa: CSARDLAGGRDEQFF
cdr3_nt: TGCAGTGCTAGAGATCTAGCAGGGGGCAGGGATGAGCAGTTCTTC

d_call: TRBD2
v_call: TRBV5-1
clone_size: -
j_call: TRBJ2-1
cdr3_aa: CVSSLGLAGASSYNEQFF
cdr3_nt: TGCGTCAGCAGCCTGGGACTAGCGGGGGCGAGCTCCTACAATGAGCAGTTCTTC

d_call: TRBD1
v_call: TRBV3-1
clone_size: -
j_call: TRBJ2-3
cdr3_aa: CASSPGQGGNTQYF
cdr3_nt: TGTGCCAGCAGCCCCGGACAGGGAGGTAATACGCAGTATTTT

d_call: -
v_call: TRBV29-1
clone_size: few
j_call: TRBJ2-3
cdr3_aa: CSVSRDTDTQYF
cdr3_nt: TGCAGCGTTTCGCGTGACACAGATACGCAGTATTTT

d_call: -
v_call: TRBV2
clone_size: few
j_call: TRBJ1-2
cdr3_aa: CASGGLANYGYTF
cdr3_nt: TGTGCCAGCGGGGGACTCGCTAACTATGGCTACACCTTC

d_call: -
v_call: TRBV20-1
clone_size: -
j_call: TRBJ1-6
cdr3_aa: CSARDPGLKGDSYNSPLHF
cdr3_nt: TGCAGTGCTAGAGATCCGGGACTAAAAGGTGACTCCTATAATTCACCCCTCCACTTT

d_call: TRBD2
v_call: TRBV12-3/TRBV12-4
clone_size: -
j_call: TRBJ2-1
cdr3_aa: CASSLAPGLAGAYNEQFF
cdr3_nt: TGTGCCAGCAGTTTAGCCCCGGGACTAGCGGGGGCCTACAATGAGCAGTTCTTC

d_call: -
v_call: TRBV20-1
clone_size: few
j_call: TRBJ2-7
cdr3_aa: CSARGPPRAEQYF
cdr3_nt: TGCAGTGCTAGAGGTCCGCCAAGGGCCGAGCAGTACTTC

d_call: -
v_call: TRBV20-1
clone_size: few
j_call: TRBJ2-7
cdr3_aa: CSGFGATTYEQYF
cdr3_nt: TGCAGTGGTTTCGGGGCCACTACCTACGAGCAGTACTTC

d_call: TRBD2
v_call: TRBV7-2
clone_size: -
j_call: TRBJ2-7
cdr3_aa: CASSLSSPGLAGSSYEQYF
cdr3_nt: TGTGCCAGCAGCTTATCATCTCCGGGACTAGCGGGGAGCTCCTACGAGCAGTACTTC

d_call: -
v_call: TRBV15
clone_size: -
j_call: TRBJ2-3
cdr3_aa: CATSRVFGPHPTDTQYF
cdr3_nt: TGTGCCACCAGCAGAGTGTTTGGTCCCCACCCCACAGATACGCAGTATTTT

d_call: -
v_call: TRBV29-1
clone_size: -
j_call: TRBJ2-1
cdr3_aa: CSAPIAYNEQFF
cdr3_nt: TGCAGCGCCCCCATTGCCTACAATGAGCAGTTCTTC

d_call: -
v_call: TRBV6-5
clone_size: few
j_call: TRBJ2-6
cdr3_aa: CASSPGVDGANVLTF
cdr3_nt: TGTGCCAGCAGCCCGGGGGTGGATGGGGCCAACGTCCTGACTTTC

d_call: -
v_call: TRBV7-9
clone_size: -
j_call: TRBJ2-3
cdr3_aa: CASSRPRLADTQYF
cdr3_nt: TGTGCCAGCAGCCGGCCGCGGTTAGCAGATACGCAGTATTTT

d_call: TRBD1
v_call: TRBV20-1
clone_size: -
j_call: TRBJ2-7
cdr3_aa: CSAYSGTGGGEQYF
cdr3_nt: TGCAGTGCTTACTCCGGGACAGGGGGCGGGGAGCAGTACTTC